The TCR beta chain under discussion was sequenced for a study of monozygotic twins with inflammatory bowel disease. Study-wide findings and caveats: Findings did not support one strong IBD-associated signal or clonotype. IBD-affected twins scored below their healthy co-twins in TCRbeta diversity (inverse Simpson).

Donors each gave around 2.3 ml of blood. CDR3 length: 17 residues. The germline gives CDR1 SGHTA, CDR2 FQGNSA. Points on this clonotype: Its antigen is currently unknown.

Through template switching, UMIs that included a 6-nucleotide sample barcode were added. TCRdb reworked the 5' RACE reads into one entry per CDR3 protein, no DNA. The table for this sample gives around 380,000 distinct CDR3 sequences. The specimen was blood. This clonotype was sampled from a human donor with ulcerative colitis or Crohn's disease, or a healthy co-twin of an affected twin (not recorded which). V usage is TRBV7-2 and J usage is TRBJ2-4; there is no DNA to check the TCRdb D call of TRBD2. CDR3 residues: CASSGGLQNIAKNIQYF.